The rows below give T cell receptor beta chains drawn from one sample of a study of patients and donors after allogeneic stem cell transplantation. TCRdb reanalysed the RT-PCR reads using MiXCR and keeps one entry per CDR3 protein. The sample has approximately 150,000 distinct CDR3 sequences, 24% seen once. Sequenced sample: blood, either unsorted or a sorted T cell fraction (not recorded which). The receptors here all came from a human donor who was either an allogeneic HSCT recipient or a stem cell or donor lymphocyte infusion donor (not recorded which). It is not recorded whose cells these are; they may come from a transplant donor. Both conserved end residues are part of each CDR3. D genes are given only for firm matches. Clone size is not always given. Where it is, it says once, few, many or a class for expanded clones.

V	D	size	J	DNA	CDR3
TRBV7-7	TRBD2	-	TRBJ2-1	TGTGCTAGCAGCTTAATGGCGGGAGGGCCTGGTGATGAGCAGTTCTTC	CASSLMAGGPGDEQFF
TRBV10-3	TRBD1	many	TRBJ1-2	TGTGCCATCAGTAAAGCCGGGACAGGGATAGACTATGGCTACACCTTC	CAISKAGTGIDYGYTF
TRBV29-1	TRBD2	-	TRBJ2-1	TGCAGCGTCCGACTAGCGGGAGGTGAGCAGTTCTTC	CSVRLAGGEQFF
TRBV12-3/TRBV12-4	TRBD1	many	TRBJ1-1	TGTGCCAGCAGTCCGGACAGGGACCCTGAAGCTTTCTTT	CASSPDRDPEAFF
TRBV9	-	-	TRBJ2-1	TGTGCCAGCAGCGTAGGACCGAAGGGCCCCGATACGGACAATGAGCAGTTCTTC	CASSVGPKGPDTDNEQFF
TRBV7-2	TRBD1	-	TRBJ1-6	TGTGCCAGCAGTCTTGCGGGGGCAGGGGGTGGTTCACCCCTCCACTTT	CASSLAGAGGGSPLHF
TRBV12-3/TRBV12-4	TRBD1	many	TRBJ1-2	TGTGCCAGCAGTCCCGCCAGGGGGAAGGGCTACACCTTC	CASSPARGKGYTF
TRBV12-3/TRBV12-4	TRBD1	many	TRBJ1-1	TGTGCCAGCAGCTCGACAGGGTTGAACACTGAAGCTTTCTTT	CASSSTGLNTEAFF
TRBV3-1	-	few	TRBJ2-5	TGTGCCAGCAGCCAGCCAGGGAAAGAGACCCAGTACTTC	CASSQPGKETQYF
TRBV10-3	-	-	TRBJ2-1	TGTGCCATCAGTGAGTTTAGGAGCAGGAGTAATGAGCAGTTCTTC	CAISEFRSRSNEQFF
TRBV12-3/TRBV12-4	-	-	TRBJ2-1	TGTGCCAGCAGTTTAGCCGCCATCCCTCTCGAGCAGTTCTTC	CASSLAAIPLEQFF
TRBV19	-	once	TRBJ1-4	TGTGCCAGTACCGATTCGGGGGCGCAGGGGCATGAAAAACTGTTTTTT	CASTDSGAQGHEKLFF
TRBV12-3/TRBV12-4	-	few	TRBJ1-5	TGTGCCAGCAGTCAGACTAGAAATCAGCCCCAGCATTTT	CASSQTRNQPQHF
TRBV10-3	-	-	TRBJ1-2	TGTGCCATCAGTGAGGGCCGAGCTAACTATGGCTACACCTTC	CAISEGRANYGYTF
TRBV5-1	-	many	TRBJ1-1	TGCGCCAGCAGCTTGAATCCCGGCCTGAACACTGAAGCTTTCTTT	CASSLNPGLNTEAFF
TRBV28	-	-	TRBJ1-5	TGTGCCAGCAGCTTCGACAGGCCCAATCAGCCCCAGCATTTT	CASSFDRPNQPQHF
TRBV27	-	many	TRBJ1-3	TGTGCCAGCAAGGACCGAACGGACACCATATATTTT	CASKDRTDTIYF
TRBV5-1	-	few	TRBJ2-2	TGCGCCAGCAGCTTGCTAGAATTCACCGGGGAGCTGTTTTTT	CASSLLEFTGELFF
TRBV4-1	-	few	TRBJ1-3	TGCGCCAGCAGCCCATCTGAGGGGAGCTCTGGAAACACCATATATTTT	CASSPSEGSSGNTIYF
TRBV4-2	-	-	TRBJ2-5	TGTGCCAGCAGCCAAGAGGTGGGGGAGACCCAGTACTTC	CASSQEVGETQYF
TRBV12-3/TRBV12-4	TRBD1	few	TRBJ1-2	TGTGCCAGCAGTTCACAGGGGCTCGGTGACGGCTACACCTTC	CASSSQGLGDGYTF
TRBV3-1	TRBD1	-	TRBJ1-5	TGTGCCAGCAACTTACCGGGACAGGGGGTGAATCAGCCCCAGCATTTT	CASNLPGQGVNQPQHF
TRBV12-3/TRBV12-4	-	-	TRBJ1-2	TGTGCCAGCACTTACGCGGGACTATATGGCTACACCTTC	CASTYAGLYGYTF
TRBV29-1	TRBD2	few	TRBJ2-3	TGCAGCGTTGTGCGGGGGGGTGTAACAGATACGCAGTATTTT	CSVVRGGVTDTQYF
TRBV20-1	-	many	TRBJ1-5	TGCAGTGCCGCTCGACCCTTAGGGGATCAGCCCCAGCATTTT	CSAARPLGDQPQHF
TRBV28	-	-	TRBJ1-4	TGTGCCAGCAGTTTATACAGGGAGGCGCGTGAAAAACTGTTTTTT	CASSLYREAREKLFF
TRBV15	-	-	TRBJ2-3	TGTGCCACCAGCAGAGACTTATATATAGGGCACACAGATACGCAGTATTTT	CATSRDLYIGHTDTQYF
TRBV4-2	-	few	TRBJ2-3	TGTGCCAGCAGCGGTCGGACTGGGTCTAGCACAGATACGCAGTATTTT	CASSGRTGSSTDTQYF
TRBV7-2	-	many	TRBJ1-5	TGTGCCAGCAGCTTAGTGACGGGGGATCAGCCCCAGCATTTT	CASSLVTGDQPQHF
TRBV7-2	-	few	TRBJ1-2	TGTGCCAGCAGCCTTGTCGGCGGCGGCATCCTGGAAGGGAACTATGGCTACACCTTC	CASSLVGGGILEGNYGYTF
TRBV20-1	TRBD1	few	TRBJ1-5	TGCAGTGCTAGTCGACAGGGGAACAATCAGCCCCAGCATTTT	CSASRQGNNQPQHF
TRBV6-1	-	-	TRBJ1-2	TGTGCCAGCAGTGAAGGGGCAGACTACTATGGCTACACCTTC	CASSEGADYYGYTF
TRBV6-1	-	-	TRBJ1-1	TGTGCCAGCAAATGGGACGTCATTGAAGCTTTCTTT	CASKWDVIEAFF
TRBV7-2	-	once	TRBJ1-1	TGTGCCAGCAGCCCCGGGAGGGGAAAGTACACTGAAGCTTTCTTT	CASSPGRGKYTEAFF
TRBV11-2	TRBD2	few	TRBJ2-1	TGTGCCAGCGGAAGCCGAGCGGGAGGTTCCTACAATGAGCAGTTCTTC	CASGSRAGGSYNEQFF
TRBV7-2	-	few	TRBJ2-1	TGTGCCAGCAGCTTAGTGGCAGGGTTGGTCAATGAGCAGTTCTTC	CASSLVAGLVNEQFF
TRBV7-3	-	few	TRBJ2-1	TGTGCCAGCAGCTTAGTGGGAGTCAATGAGCAGTTCTTC	CASSLVGVNEQFF
TRBV14	-	few	TRBJ1-3	TGTGCCAGCAGCCAAGCAAGGGTCTCTGGAAACACCATATATTTT	CASSQARVSGNTIYF
TRBV20-1	-	few	TRBJ2-3	TGCAGTGCTAGTGATTATGAAGGGGGATTGGGAGATACGCAGTATTTT	CSASDYEGGLGDTQYF
TRBV15	-	-	TRBJ1-2	TGTGCCACCCCCGGAATCCCGGCCGTAGACTATGGCTACACCTTC	CATPGIPAVDYGYTF
TRBV9	TRBD1	-	TRBJ2-5	TGTGCCAGCAGCGGGACAGGGAGGCAAGAGACCCAGTACTTC	CASSGTGRQETQYF
TRBV18	TRBD1	few	TRBJ2-2	TGTGCCAGCTCACCACTTCGGACAGGGGACGACACCGGGGAGCTGTTTTTT	CASSPLRTGDDTGELFF
TRBV6-2/TRBV6-3	-	-	TRBJ2-1	TGTGCCAGCAGTCCCCTAGCCAATGAGCAGTTCTTC	CASSPLANEQFF
TRBV5-1	-	-	TRBJ2-7	TGCGCCAGCAGCTCCCGCAATACTTTTGACACCTACTCCTACGAGCAGTACTTC	CASSSRNTFDTYSYEQYF
TRBV2	-	few	TRBJ2-7	TGTGCCAGCAGCGATGGCCTGGACTTACTCTCCTACGAGCAGTACTTC	CASSDGLDLLSYEQYF
TRBV12-3/TRBV12-4	-	-	TRBJ2-1	TGTGCCAGCAGTTTGGGGGCAGGGCGGCCGAGCTCCTACAATGAGCAGTTCTTC	CASSLGAGRPSSYNEQFF
TRBV14	TRBD1	many	TRBJ1-3	TGTGCCAGCAGCCATGACAGGGTGTTCTCTGGAAACACCATATATTTT	CASSHDRVFSGNTIYF
TRBV20-1	-	-	TRBJ1-1	TGCAGTGCCAATCAGATGAACACTGAAGCTTTCTTT	CSANQMNTEAFF
TRBV7-6	-	-	TRBJ1-2	TGTGCCAGCAGCTTAGAGACGAGGGGTAGAGGACTTGGCTACACCTTC	CASSLETRGRGLGYTF
TRBV12-3/TRBV12-4	-	-	TRBJ2-2	TGTGCCAGCCGGAGCCTAACCGGGGAGCTGTTTTTT	CASRSLTGELFF
TRBV7-7	TRBD2	-	TRBJ2-1	TGTGCTAGCAGACCTACCCCGGGACTAGCGGGAGATAATGAGCAGTTCTTC	CASRPTPGLAGDNEQFF
TRBV4-3	-	few	TRBJ2-7	TGCGCCAGCAGCCAAGATCCCAATGACAGGTATTTCGCCTACGAGCAGTACTTC	CASSQDPNDRYFAYEQYF
TRBV7-2	-	few	TRBJ1-4	TGTGCCAGCAGCCACCCTAATGAAAAACTGTTTTTT	CASSHPNEKLFF
TRBV7-9	-	-	TRBJ1-2	TGTGCCAGCAGCACCCGGGGTAGTACCTTCTATGGCTACACCTTC	CASSTRGSTFYGYTF
TRBV5-1	TRBD2	medium-sized	TRBJ2-7	TGCGCCAGCAGCTTCGGGACTAGTTCGCCCGAGCAGTACTTC	CASSFGTSSPEQYF
TRBV12-3/TRBV12-4	-	few	TRBJ1-1	TGTGCCAGCAGTTTAGGAGGCAGACTCATGAACACTGAAGCTTTCTTT	CASSLGGRLMNTEAFF
TRBV20-1	TRBD2	-	TRBJ2-2	TGCAGTGCTAGAGTTAGTGGTGGACTAGCGGGAGGAGGAACCGGGGAGCTGTTTTTT	CSARVSGGLAGGGTGELFF
TRBV29-1	TRBD1	few	TRBJ2-5	TGCAGCGTTCCACTACCACAGGGGTTGAGCTTC	CSVPLPQGLSF
TRBV12-3/TRBV12-4	-	-	TRBJ1-1	TGTGCCAGCAGTTTATCGGTTGACAAAGAGACGGGGCTCCTTCGGGGGAGCACTGAAGCTTTCTTT	CASSLSVDKETGLLRGSTEAFF